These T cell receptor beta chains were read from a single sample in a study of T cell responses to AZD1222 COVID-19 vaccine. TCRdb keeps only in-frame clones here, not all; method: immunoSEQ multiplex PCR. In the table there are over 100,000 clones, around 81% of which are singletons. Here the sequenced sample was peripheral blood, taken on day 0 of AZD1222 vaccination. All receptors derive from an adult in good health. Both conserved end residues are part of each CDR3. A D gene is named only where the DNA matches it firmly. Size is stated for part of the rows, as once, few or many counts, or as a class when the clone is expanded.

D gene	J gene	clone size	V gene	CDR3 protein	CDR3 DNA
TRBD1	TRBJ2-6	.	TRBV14	CASSPFTGASGANVLTF	TGTGCCAGCAGCCCATTCACAGGGGCCTCTGGGGCCAACGTCCTGACTTTC
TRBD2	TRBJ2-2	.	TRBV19	CASRSGTANTGELFF	TGTGCCAGTAGGAGCGGGACCGCGAACACCGGGGAGCTGTTTTTT
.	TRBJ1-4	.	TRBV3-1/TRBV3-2	CASSPRMRDREKLFF	TGTGCCAGCAGCCCCCGGATGAGGGATCGGGAAAAACTGTTTTTT
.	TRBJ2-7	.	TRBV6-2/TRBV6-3	CASSYPDAKSYEQYF	TGTGCCAGCAGTTACCCGGACGCAAAGTCCTACGAGCAGTACTTC
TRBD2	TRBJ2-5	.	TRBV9	CASSTSGGKYQETQYF	TGTGCCAGCTCGACTAGCGGGGGGAAGTACCAAGAGACCCAGTACTTC
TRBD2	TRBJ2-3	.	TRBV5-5	CASSLEDAAGVTDTQYF	TGTGCCAGCAGCTTGGAAGACGCGGCGGGAGTCACAGATACGCAGTATTTT
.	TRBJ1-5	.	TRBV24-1	CATSEVYSNQPQHF	TGTGCCACCAGTGAAGTTTATAGCAATCAGCCCCAGCATTTT
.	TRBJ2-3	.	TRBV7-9	CASSLAEKDTQYF	TGTGCCAGCAGCTTGGCCGAGAAGGATACGCAGTATTTT
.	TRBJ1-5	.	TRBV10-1	CASSGERGGQPQHF	TGCGCCAGCAGTGGAGAGAGGGGTGGTCAGCCCCAGCATTTT
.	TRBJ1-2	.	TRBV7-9	CASSIPGDYGYTF	TGTGCCAGCAGCATCCCCGGGGACTATGGCTACACCTTC
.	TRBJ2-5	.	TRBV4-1	CASSQRIGDFGETQYF	TGCGCCAGCAGCCAACGTATTGGGGACTTTGGAGAGACCCAGTACTTC
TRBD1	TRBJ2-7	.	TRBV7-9	CASSLAGGSHEQYF	TGTGCCAGCAGCTTAGCAGGGGGCAGCCACGAGCAGTACTTC
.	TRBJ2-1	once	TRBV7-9	CASSRWAGTEYNEQFF	TGTGCCAGCAGCCGCTGGGCGGGAACGGAGTACAATGAGCAGTTCTTC
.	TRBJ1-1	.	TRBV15	CATSRDKYGGMNTEAFF	TGTGCCACCAGCAGAGATAAGTACGGGGGCATGAACACTGAAGCTTTCTTT
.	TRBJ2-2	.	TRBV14	CASSQVGHTGELFF	TGTGCCAGCAGCCAAGTGGGTCACACCGGGGAGCTGTTTTTT
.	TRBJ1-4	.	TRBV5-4	CASSLGRGANEKLFF	TGTGCCAGCAGCTTGGGGCGGGGCGCGAATGAAAAACTGTTTTTT
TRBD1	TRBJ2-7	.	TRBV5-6	CASSLTIRDREPEQYF	TGTGCCAGCAGCTTGACCATCCGGGACAGGGAGCCCGAGCAGTACTTC
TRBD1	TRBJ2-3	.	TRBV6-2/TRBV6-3	CASSFPSQGATTDTQYF	TGTGCCAGCAGTTTCCCTTCGCAGGGGGCTACCACAGATACGCAGTATTTT
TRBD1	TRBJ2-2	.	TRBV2	CAGRGTGANTGELFF	TGTGCCGGAAGGGGGACAGGGGCAAACACCGGGGAGCTGTTTTTT
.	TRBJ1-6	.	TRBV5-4	CASSLAPRGVRNSPLHF	TGTGCCAGCAGCTTGGCCCCCAGGGGAGTTAGGAATTCACCCCTCCACTTT
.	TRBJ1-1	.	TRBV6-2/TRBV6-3	CASSDRFEAFF	TGTGCCAGCAGTGACAGATTTGAAGCTTTCTTT
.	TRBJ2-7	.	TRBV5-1	CASSESYEQYF	TGCGCCAGCAGCGAGAGCTACGAGCAGTACTTC
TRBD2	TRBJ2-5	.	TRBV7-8	CASSSPPGLARETQYF	TGTGCCAGCAGCTCACCTCCGGGACTAGCTAGGGAGACCCAGTACTTC
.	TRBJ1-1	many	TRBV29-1	CSVKRGEGAEAFF	TGCAGCGTTAAACGGGGGGAGGGCGCTGAAGCTTTCTTT
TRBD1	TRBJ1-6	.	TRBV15	CATSREKGQGHSPLHF	TGTGCCACCAGCAGAGAAAAGGGACAGGGTCATTCACCCCTCCACTTT
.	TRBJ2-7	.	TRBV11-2	CASSPIRRSYEQYF	TGTGCCAGCAGCCCCATCCGTCGGTCCTACGAGCAGTACTTC
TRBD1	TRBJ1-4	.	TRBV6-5	CASNEQGRGEKLFF	TGTGCCAGCAACGAACAGGGGCGGGGTGAAAAACTGTTTTTT
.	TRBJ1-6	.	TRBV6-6	CASRTTTAPLHF	TGTGCCAGCAGGACGACGACGGCACCCCTCCACTTT
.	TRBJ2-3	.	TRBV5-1	CASSDSGLPTDTQYF	TGCGCCAGCAGCGACTCCGGATTGCCCACAGATACGCAGTATTTT
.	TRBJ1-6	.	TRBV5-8	CASRRVSYNSPLHF	TGTGCCAGCCGGCGGGTGAGCTATAATTCACCCCTCCACTTT
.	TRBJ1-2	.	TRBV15	CATSRDHTPANYGYTF	TGTGCCACCAGCAGAGATCATACGCCAGCTAACTATGGCTACACCTTC
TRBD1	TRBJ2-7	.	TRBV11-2	CASSRDRLLYEQYF	TGTGCCAGCAGCCGGGACAGGCTTTTGTACGAGCAGTACTTC
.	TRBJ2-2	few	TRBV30	CAWSVRNTGELFF	TGTGCCTGGAGTGTACGGAACACCGGGGAGCTGTTTTTT
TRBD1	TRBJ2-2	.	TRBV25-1	CASSPTGAGELFF	TGTGCCAGCAGTCCCACAGGGGCCGGGGAGCTGTTTTTT
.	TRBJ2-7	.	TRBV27	CASSQPTRDPEQYF	TGTGCCAGCAGCCAACCAACTAGAGATCCCGAGCAGTACTTC
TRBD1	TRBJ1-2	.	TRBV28	CASRGQFRFDYTF	TGTGCCAGCAGGGGACAGTTCCGTTTCGACTACACCTTC
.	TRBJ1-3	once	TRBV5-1	CASSLRGASPGNTIYF	TGCGCCAGCAGCCTTCGCGGGGCTTCCCCTGGAAACACCATATATTTT
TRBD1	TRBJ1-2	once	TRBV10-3	CAISESRTGDGYTF	TGTGCCATCAGTGAGTCGAGGACAGGGGACGGCTACACCTTC
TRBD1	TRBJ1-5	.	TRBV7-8	CASSLGQGNQPQHF	TGTGCCAGCAGCTTGGGACAGGGTAATCAGCCCCAGCATTTT
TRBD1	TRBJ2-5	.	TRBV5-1	CASSLVGTGIRETQYF	TGCGCCAGCAGCTTGGTTGGGACAGGGATTAGGGAGACCCAGTACTTC
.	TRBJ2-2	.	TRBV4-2	CASSQDVTFGELFF	TGTGCCAGCAGCCAAGATGTGACCTTCGGGGAGCTGTTTTTT
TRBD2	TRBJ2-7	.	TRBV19	CASSTQAAGSYEQYF	TGTGCCAGTAGTACTCAAGCAGCGGGATCCTACGAGCAGTACTTC
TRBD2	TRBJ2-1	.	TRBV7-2	CASSLVFGGRYNEQFF	TGTGCCAGCAGCTTAGTTTTTGGCGGGAGATACAATGAGCAGTTCTTC
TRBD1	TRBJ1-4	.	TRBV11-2	CASSADREGEKLFF	TGTGCCAGCAGCGCGGACAGGGAAGGTGAAAAACTGTTTTTT